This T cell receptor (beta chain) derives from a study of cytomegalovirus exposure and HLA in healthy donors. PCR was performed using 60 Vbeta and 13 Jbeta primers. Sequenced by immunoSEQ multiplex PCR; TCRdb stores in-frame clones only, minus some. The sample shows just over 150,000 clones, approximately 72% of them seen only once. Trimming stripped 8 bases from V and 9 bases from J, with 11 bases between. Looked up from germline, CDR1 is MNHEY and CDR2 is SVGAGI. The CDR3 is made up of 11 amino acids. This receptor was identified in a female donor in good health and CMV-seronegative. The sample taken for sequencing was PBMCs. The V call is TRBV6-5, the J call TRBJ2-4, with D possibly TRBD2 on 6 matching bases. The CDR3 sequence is CASATGGIQYF. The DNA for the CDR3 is TGTGCCAGCGCGACCGGGGGCATTCAGTACTTC.